This T cell receptor (beta chain) was found in a study of metastatic and nonmetastatic thyroid tumors. Study summary: Comparative analysis of repertoires was undertaken across blood and tumor or nodule tissue obtained from malignant and benign thyroid patients. Study outcomes and limitations: In blood and tumor, TCR beta diversity was reportedly significantly higher in malignant thyroid tumors than in benign nodules.

Authors' processing steps: Building a distant-metastasis classifier for papillary thyroid cancer drew on CDR3 differences across clinicopathological groups. TCRdb re-called clones via MiXCR from the PCR reads. V and J calls and clone size were set by TCRdb, not the authors. The sample includes around 40,000 clones, 13% of them seen just once. Not a single patient had been given any form of treatment at any point before undergoing thyroid surgery. After removal of 2 bases from V and 0 bases from J, the junction contained 0 bases not matched to a gene. This CDR3 spans 15 amino acids. From germline, CDR1 is SGHRS and CDR2 YFSETQ. This clone was counted at least ten times. Its matching antigen is unknown.

The chain couples TRBV5-1 to TRBJ1-4; 8 bases line up with TRBD1. The TCR sequence derives from a female donor with papillary thyroid cancer or a benign thyroid nodule (not recorded which). Some clones in this sample may be carry-over from other donors' samples. The sequenced sample consisted of blood. The CDR3 DNA reads as TGCGCCAGCAGCTTACAGGGGGCAACTAATGAAAAACTGTTTTTT. It codes for CASSLQGATNEKLFF.